The 16 T cell receptor beta chains given below trace back to one sample, sequenced in a study of T cell responses to AZD1222 COVID-19 vaccine. Clones were sequenced by immunoSEQ multiplex PCR, and TCRdb holds only the in-frame ones, with some missing. Among some 110,000 clones listed, 93% were seen once. The sequencing here drew on peripheral blood, taken on day 0 of AZD1222 vaccination. These receptors came from an adult in good health.

The chain carries TRBV7-8 and TRBJ2-7; 7 nucleotides line up with TRBD2. The CDR3 contains 17 residues. Trimming removed 0 bases from V and 4 bases from J; junction bases left unmatched: 12. Germline-derived CDR1 and CDR2 are SGHVS and FQNEAQ. CDR3 DNA sequence: TGTGCCAGCAGCTTAGCGTTCGCCCGCGGGGGTGTGTACGAGCAGTACTTC. Protein: CASSLAFARGGVYEQYF.

This chain joins TRBV25-1 and TRBJ1-3; D call uncertain. CDR1 is MGHDK and CDR2 is SYGVNS in the germline V gene. With 7 bases removed from V and 0 bases from J, the gap between germline ends came to 4 bases. This CDR3 is built from 12 residues. The DNA for the CDR3 is TGTGCCAGCATGAGCTCTGGAAACACCATATATTTT. Translating it yields CASMSSGNTIYF. The entire variable domain, with the rest obtained from reference TRBV25-1 and TRBJ1-3, is as follows: EADIYQTPRYLVIGTGKKITLECSQTMGHDKMYWYQQDPGMELHLIHYSYGVNSTEKGDLSSESTVSRIRTEHFPLTLESARPSHTSQYLCASMSSGNTIYFGEGSWLTVV.

The V and J genes are TRBV11-3 and TRBJ1-1; weak D call: TRBD1 (5 bases). Germline assignment: CDR1 SGHNT and CDR2 YENEEA. V lost 2 bases and J 1 base, leaving 8 bases between the germline ends. The CDR3 contains 14 residues. The CDR3 nucleotides read TGTGCCAGCAGCTTATTCAGGGCGAACACTGAAGCTTTCTTT. Translated, it gives CASSLFRANTEAFF.

This clone has just one count. V usage is TRBV11-3 and J usage is TRBJ2-2; D may be TRBD2 (5 bases). CDR1 SGHNT and CDR2 YENEEA come from the germline V gene. Between the trimmed V and J ends, which lost 7 bases and 2 bases, there was a span of 11 bases. This CDR3 spans 14 amino acids. This CDR3 is CASTVAPNTGELFF. The CDR3 coding sequence is TGTGCCAGCACCGTAGCGCCCAACACCGGGGAGCTGTTTTTT.

J is TRBJ2-7 and V is TRBV18, with 7 bases lining up with TRBD1. CDR1 is KGHSH, CDR2 LQKENI, per germline. CDR3 length: 14 amino acids. The J segment lost 1 base and the V segment lost 2 bases, leaving 2 bases of the junction unmatched. CDR3 in DNA: TGTGCCAGCTCACCAGGGACAGAGTCCTACGAGCAGTACTTC. This sequence encodes CASSPGTESYEQYF.

This clone appeared a single time. The rearrangement joins TRBV24-1 to TRBJ2-2; D gene uncertain. The V gene's germline CDR1 is KGHDR and CDR2 SFDVKD. The CDR3 covers 13 residues. Between the trimmed V and J ends, which lost 5 bases and 6 bases, there was a span of 9 bases. This CDR3 reads CATSGSGSGELFF. CDR3 DNA: TGTGCCACCAGTGGTAGTGGGTCCGGGGAGCTGTTTTTT.

As for this clone: This CDR3 is also generated by other DNA sequences in the sample. The chain has TRBV7-2 and TRBJ2-3, with D uncertain. CDR3 size: 13 residues. Germline values: CDR1 SGHTA, CDR2 FQGNSA. V was pared by 0 bases and J by 1 base, with 2 bases between. The CDR3 region is CASSLARTDTQYF. CDR3 nucleotide sequence: TGTGCCAGCAGCTTAGCCCGCACAGATACGCAGTATTTT.

The chain has TRBV5-1 and TRBJ1-1; a possible D gene is TRBD1 (6 bases). The CDR3 consists of 14 residues. CDR1 SGHRS and CDR2 YFSETQ come from the germline V gene. V dropped 4 bases and J dropped 1 base, with 11 bases sitting between them. The CDR3 bases are TGCGCCAGCAGCCCCCGGACAGCGAACACTGAAGCTTTCTTT. Translated: CASSPRTANTEAFF.

The genes are TRBV4-2 and TRBJ2-7, with TRBD2 matching over 10 bases. The trim removed 0 bases at V and 6 bases at J, leaving 5 bases unmatched. Germline V gives CDR1 LGHNA, CDR2 YNFKEQ. CDR3 length equals 15 residues. In nucleotides, the CDR3 is TGTGCCAGCAGCCAAGATGTACTAGCGGGATTCGAGCAGTACTTC. Translated: CASSQDVLAGFEQYF.

V gene TRBV30 combines with J gene TRBJ1-2, with D possibly matching TRBD1 (6 bases). V dropped 5 bases and J dropped 2 bases, with 9 bases sitting between them. Germline V gene sequence: CDR1 GTSNPN, CDR2 SVGIG (reference sequence). This CDR3 is built from 12 residues. CDR3 coding DNA: TGTGCCTGGGAGGGGGGGAACTATGGCTACACCTTC. This translates into CAWEGGNYGYTF.

The chain couples TRBV2 to TRBJ1-3; D gene ambiguous. The CDR3 consists of 15 residues. The V end was cut by 1 base, the J end by 4 bases, with 11 bases between. Per the germline V gene, CDR1 is SNHLY and CDR2 is FYNNEI. The CDR3 region is CASSEVLGVGNTIYF. The CDR3 DNA reads TGTGCCAGCAGTGAAGTGCTGGGTGTCGGAAACACCATATATTTT.

This chain uses TRBV2 with TRBJ2-1; 12 positions agree with TRBD2. The CDR3 has 15 residues. Germline V CDR1 and CDR2: SNHLY, FYNNEI. J gave up 8 bases and V 8 bases, and 10 bases lay outside the gene matches. The CDR3 DNA sequence: TGTGCCAGCCTCAACGGACTAGCGGGGAGCGATGAGCAGTTCTTC. Its protein product is CASLNGLAGSDEQFF.

V is TRBV29-1 and J is TRBJ1-4, with D perhaps TRBD1 (5 bases). CDR1 SQVTM and CDR2 ANQGSEA come from the germline V gene. Between the trimmed V and J ends, which lost 8 bases and 3 bases, there was a span of 16 bases. The CDR3 loop spans 14 amino acids. The CDR3 region has the DNA TGCAGCTTTCTCTCCGGGACCGCTAATGAAAAACTGTTTTTT. It yields the protein CSFLSGTANEKLFF.

The chain recombines TRBV7-2 with TRBJ1-3; no clear D gene. The V end lost 9 bases, the J end lost 4 bases, and 16 bases lay between the germline ends. This CDR3 is 14 amino acids long. CDR1 is SGHTA, CDR2 FQGNSA, per germline. CDR3 DNA: TGTGCCAGTAAAGCAGGAGAATGGGGAAACACCATATATTTT. It specifies CASKAGEWGNTIYF.

V and J are TRBV10-3 and TRBJ1-2, with 7 bases lining up with TRBD1. Germline CDR1 reads ENHRY; CDR2 reads SYGVKD. The CDR3 spans 13 residues. V was pared by 6 bases and J by 2 bases, with 3 bases of the junction left unmatched. This CDR3 reads CAISPGGNYGYTF. The CDR3 DNA sequence: TGTGCCATCAGCCCAGGGGGAAACTATGGCTACACCTTC.

Only a few counts were recorded for this clone. The chain has TRBV15 and TRBJ1-1, with D possibly being TRBD1 (5 bases). Germline values: CDR1 LNHNV, CDR2 YYDKDF (reference sequence). V lost 0 bases and J 4 bases, leaving 9 bases between the germline ends. CDR3 length: 14 amino acids. CDR3 sequence: CATSRDLRVTEAFF. The CDR3 DNA follows: TGTGCCACCAGCAGAGATCTCAGGGTCACTGAAGCTTTCTTT. Combining the CDR3 with reference TRBV15 and TRBJ1-1 gives the whole variable domain DAMVIQNPRYQVTQFGKPVTLSCSQTLNHNVMYWYQQKSSQAPKLLFHYYDKDFNNEADTPDNFQSRRPNTSFCFLDIRSPGLGDTAMYLCATSRDLRVTEAFFGQGTRLTVV.